One sample yielded the 30 T cell receptor beta chains listed below, sequenced in a study of post-analysis software for immune sequencing data. Built from TCR beta cDNA, the libraries had unique molecular identifiers in them. TCRdb ran MiXCR on the PCR reads and lists one entry per CDR3 protein. The sample shows about 400,000 distinct CDR3 sequences, less than 35% of them seen only once. Overall study results and limits: Controls had lower frequencies than patients of 4 or 5 TRBV segments, which included TRBV5-6, TRBV5-1 and TRBV20-1.

No antigens are known for them. Sequenced material: blood. The receptor set was obtained from a girl under 18 with multiple sclerosis.

This clonotype came up a few times. The chain links TRBV7-2 to TRBJ2-1; possible D gene TRBD2, 6 bases. Trimming removed 1 base from V and 8 bases from J, with 12 bases in between. This CDR3 is built from 14 residues. Germline V CDR1 and CDR2: SGHTA, FQGNSA. CDR3: CASSLEGREDEQFF. The DNA for the CDR3 is TGTGCCAGCAGCTTAGAGGGCAGGGAGGATGAGCAGTTCTTC.

The chain employs TRBV6-2 or TRBV6-3 and TRBJ2-5; D is uncertain. V gave up 7 bases and J gave up 5 bases, with 11 bases separating them. CDR1 is MNHEY, CDR2 SVGEGT, per germline. This CDR3 region has 12 residues. CDR3 nucleotide sequence: TGTGCCAGCAATGCAATGAGGGAGACCCAGTACTTC. This codes for CASNAMRETQYF.

The chain joins TRBV6-6 to TRBJ1-5; no clear D. Germline-derived CDR1 and CDR2 are MNHNY and SVGAGI (reference sequence). This CDR3 region has 17 residues. The V gene lost 0 bases and the J gene lost 0 bases, with 12 bases spanning the gap. CDR3 DNA sequence: TGTGCCAGCAGTTACTCGCACAGCATGTATAGCAATCAGCCCCAGCATTTT. Amino acid sequence: CASSYSHSMYSNQPQHF.

The chain couples TRBV12-3 or TRBV12-4 to TRBJ2-5; D remains ambiguous. V lost 2 bases to trimming and J lost 0 bases, with 7 bases between them. The CDR3 is 14 amino acids. CDR3 sequence: CASSLFRDQETQYF. The DNA of the CDR3 is TGTGCCAGCAGTTTATTTAGGGACCAAGAGACCCAGTACTTC.

The rearrangement uses TRBV4-2 and TRBJ2-4; no reliable D call. Germline CDR1 LGHNA, CDR2 YNFKEQ. The CDR3 covers 15 residues. V lost 3 bases and J lost 0, with 9 bases in between. The CDR3, as DNA: TGTGCCAGCAGCCAGGATTTCCTAGCCAAAAACATTCAGTACTTC. Amino acids: CASSQDFLAKNIQYF.

This clonotype was detected only a few times. This chain connects TRBV10-3 to TRBJ2-7; D is undetermined. This CDR3 contains 14 residues. Germline assignment: CDR1 ENHRY and CDR2 SYGVKD. With 0 bases removed from V and 4 bases from J, the gap between germline ends came to 10 bases. The CDR3 loop is CAISESNSDYEQYF. CDR3 bases: TGTGCCATCAGTGAGTCGAATTCCGATTACGAGCAGTACTTC.

This clonotype has more than one count but fewer than ten. This chain joins TRBV7-2 and TRBJ2-5; no firm D call. The V gene lost 5 bases and the J gene lost 0 bases, with 7 bases spanning the gap. CDR1 and CDR2 from the germline V gene are SGHTA and FQGNSA. The CDR3 length is 13 residues. The CDR3: CASSTPYQETQYF. DNA for the CDR3: TGTGCCAGCAGCACCCCGTACCAAGAGACCCAGTACTTC.

J is TRBJ2-7 and V is TRBV3-1, with a weak D call TRBD2 (5 bases). This CDR3 comprises 12 residues. Germline V lookup: CDR1 LGHDT, CDR2 YNNKEL (reference sequence). V was clipped by 6 bases and J by 9 bases, with 15 bases between them. The CDR3 bases are TGTGCCAGCAGATCGGACTGGTCGGTGCAGTACTTC. Its protein product is CASRSDWSVQYF.

This clonotype was counted between two and nine times. The chain has TRBV10-2 and TRBJ1-2; D may be TRBD1 (5 bases). The V gene lost 10 bases and the J gene lost 0 bases, with 15 bases spanning the gap. Germline CDR1 and CDR2: WSHSY and SAAADI. The CDR3 extends over 14 amino acids. CDR3 in DNA: TGCGCCACCCGAGGACAAGGAGCTAACTATGGCTACACCTTC. Translation gives CATRGQGANYGYTF.

The rearrangement links TRBV14 to TRBJ2-7; tentative D call: TRBD1 (5 bases). This CDR3 contains 14 residues. Germline-derived CDR1 and CDR2 are SGHDN and FVKESK. V shed 0 bases and J shed 3 bases, with 9 bases lying between them. The CDR3 nucleotides read TGTGCCAGCAGCCAAGAAAAGGGGCTCTACGAGCAGTACTTC. As protein: CASSQEKGLYEQYF. Combining the CDR3 with reference TRBV14 and TRBJ2-7 gives the whole variable domain EAGVTQFPSHSVIEKGQTVTLRCDPISGHDNLYWYRRVMGKEIKFLLHFVKESKQDESGMPNNRFLAERTGGTYSTLKVQPAELEDSGVYFCASSQEKGLYEQYFGPGTRLTVT.

This clonotype was observed a handful of times. The CDR3 protein is CASSTRQNYGYTF. CDR3 bases: TGTGCCAGCAGTACGCGGCAGAACTATGGCTACACCTTC. The chain uses TRBV12-3 or TRBV12-4 and TRBJ1-2; D unclear. With 5 bases removed from V and 2 bases from J, the gap between germline ends came to 9 bases. The CDR3 sequence is 13 residues long.

The V and J genes are TRBV4-1 and TRBJ2-1; 12 nucleotides match TRBD2. V dropped 0 bases and J dropped 5; count of bases not matched to a gene: 5. The CDR3 is made up of 17 amino acids. Germline values: CDR1 MGHRA, CDR2 YSYEKL. The CDR3 spells CASSQEPTSGGDNEQFF. The CDR3 DNA is TGCGCCAGCAGCCAAGAACCGACTAGCGGGGGAGACAATGAGCAGTTCTTC.

The chain recombines TRBV28 with TRBJ2-5; a possible D gene is TRBD1 (5 bases). This CDR3 is 14 amino acids long. The germline gives CDR1 MDHEN, CDR2 SYDVKM. The V gene lost 2 bases and the J gene lost 4 bases, with 11 bases spanning the gap. The CDR3, as DNA: TGTGCCAGCAGTTTAGGTAGGGGCAGAGAGACCCAGTACTTC. It is translated as CASSLGRGRETQYF.

This clonotype was seen only once. The junction shows a germline mismatch at one end, possibly a read error. The chain has TRBV12-3 or TRBV12-4 and TRBJ2-1, with D possibly being TRBD2 (6 bases). This CDR3 region has 16 residues. Here the CDR3 DNA reads TGTGCCAGCAGTTTAGATGGTGGGGGGTCCTACAATAAGCAGTTCTTC. It codes for CASSLDGGGSYNKQFF.

The rearrangement uses TRBV27 and TRBJ2-7; possibly TRBD2 for D (5 bases). CDR3 length: 13 amino acids. CDR1 and CDR2 from the germline V gene are MNHEY and SMNVEV (reference sequence). V gave up 3 bases and J gave up 7 bases, with 13 bases separating them. CDR3 nucleotides: TGTGCCAGCAGTTTCGGGGAATGGGGAGAGCAGTACTTC. Translation gives CASSFGEWGEQYF.

The CDR3 here is CASSRHQGITDTQYF. In DNA, the CDR3 is TGCGCCAGCAGCCGCCATCAGGGAATCACAGATACGCAGTATTTT. This chain joins TRBV4-1 and TRBJ2-3, with TRBD1 as a possible D gene (5 bases). The CDR3 runs to 15 residues. Per the germline V gene, CDR1 is MGHRA and CDR2 is YSYEKL. V dropped 4 bases and J dropped 2 bases, with 13 bases sitting between them.

The gene calls are TRBV6-2 or TRBV6-3 and TRBJ2-6; D gene ambiguous. V dropped 6 bases and J dropped 0 bases, with 12 bases sitting between them. This CDR3 contains 16 residues. The germline gives CDR1 MNHEY, CDR2 SVGEGT. For the CDR3, the DNA is TGTGCCAGCAGACGACTGGCCTTCTCTGGGGCCAACGTCCTGACTTTC. Translating it yields CASRRLAFSGANVLTF.

V gene TRBV29-1 combines with J gene TRBJ1-5; 7 nucleotides agree with TRBD1. The CDR3 loop spans 13 amino acids. Germline V gene lookup returns CDR1 SQVTM and CDR2 ANQGSEA. The junction had 8 bases not matched to a gene; V was cut back by 7 bases and J by 5 bases. CDR3 coding DNA: TGCAGCGCCTTAGACAGGGAAGATCAGCCCCAGCATTTT. Residues: CSALDREDQPQHF. Variable domain in full (rest from reference TRBV29-1 and TRBJ1-5): SAVISQKPSRDICQRGTSLTIQCQVDSQVTMMFWYRQQPGQSLTLIATANQGSEATYESGFVIDKFPISRPNLTFSTLTVSNMSPEDSSIYLCSALDREDQPQHFGDGTRLSIL.

V gene TRBV25-1 combines with J gene TRBJ1-2; possibly TRBD1 for D (6 bases). The CDR3 is 11 amino acids. Deletions cut 8 bases from V and 5 bases from J, with 9 bases between. CDR1 and CDR2 (germline): MGHDK, SYGVNS. The CDR3 reads CASSGVYGYTF. CDR3 in DNA: TGTGCCAGCTCAGGGGTTTATGGCTACACCTTC.

This clonotype occurred a few times. This chain joins TRBV27 and TRBJ2-7; D tentatively reads TRBD1 or TRBD2 (6 bases each). V lost 1 base, J lost 2 bases, and 12 bases lay in between. CDR3 length: 15 residues. Germline CDR1 is MNHEY and CDR2 is SMNVEV (reference sequence). CDR3 protein: CASSLYGGLTYEQYF. The CDR3 DNA follows: TGTGCCAGCAGTTTATACGGGGGCCTGACCTACGAGCAGTACTTC.

This clonotype was counted only a few times. The chain carries TRBV7-3 and TRBJ1-1, with D unclear. V lost 3 bases, J lost 0 bases, and 5 bases lay in between. Germline V gives CDR1 SGHTA, CDR2 FQGTGA. This CDR3 comprises 13 residues. The CDR3 is CASSLYLNTEAFF. DNA for the CDR3: TGTGCCAGCAGCTTGTACCTGAACACTGAAGCTTTCTTT.

This clonotype was counted between two and nine times. J is TRBJ2-6 and V is TRBV2; 7 nucleotides match TRBD1. Trimming cost V 5 bases and J 2 bases; bases outside gene matches: 3. Germline V gives CDR1 SNHLY, CDR2 FYNNEI. There are 15 residues in the CDR3. CDR3 amino acids: CASSFTGAGANVLTF. The CDR3 nucleotides read TGTGCCAGCAGTTTTACAGGGGCTGGGGCCAACGTCCTGACTTTC.

Points on this clonotype: A much larger clone lies one base from this, so it may be a read error. The chain combines TRBV20-1 with TRBJ2-7, with D perhaps TRBD2 (5 bases). Gene TRBJ2-5 matches the end of the DNA better, so the J call may be wrong. CDR1 is DFQATT and CDR2 is SNEGSKA in the germline V gene (reference sequence). The CDR3 length is 11 residues. The chain's CDR3 is CSASGEETQYF. DNA of the CDR3: TGCAGTGCTAGCGGGGAAGAGACCCAGTACTTC.

There are a few counts of this clonotype. This rearrangement joins TRBV20-1 to TRBJ2-1; 16 nucleotides agree with TRBD2. The CDR3 has 15 residues. The germline CDR1 and CDR2 sequences are DFQATT and SNEGSKA (reference sequence). J gave up 8 bases and V 6 bases, and 7 bases lay outside the gene matches. CDR3 protein: CSAGTSGGAVYEQFF. Here the CDR3 DNA reads TGCAGTGCGGGGACTAGCGGGGGGGCCGTGTATGAGCAGTTCTTC.

This rearrangement joins TRBV29-1 to TRBJ2-1, with 10 nucleotides matching TRBD1. V lost 6 bases to trimming and J lost 6 bases; unmatched junction nucleotides: 5. Germline CDR1 is SQVTM and CDR2 is ANQGSEA. There are 13 residues in the CDR3. The CDR3 region has the DNA TGCAGCGTGTCCGGGACAGGGGCCAATGAGCAGTTCTTC. As protein: CSVSGTGANEQFF.

The chain is built from TRBV9 and TRBJ2-3; TRBD2 matches 10 bases. The CDR3 consists of 16 residues. Germline CDR1 and CDR2: SGDLS and YYNGEE. V trimming: 4 bases; J trimming: 5 bases; junction bases outside the gene matches: 10. CDR3 region: CASSLHGLAAQDTQYF. DNA for the CDR3: TGTGCCAGCAGCCTCCACGGACTAGCGGCACAAGATACGCAGTATTTT.

J is TRBJ2-7 and V is TRBV7-9; the match to TRBD2 covers 8 bases. The ends lost 5 bases at V and 5 bases at J; junction bases unmatched: 8. CDR1 is SEHNR and CDR2 is FQNEAQ in the germline V gene (reference sequence). This CDR3 has 14 amino acids. Written as DNA, the CDR3 is TGTGCCAGCAGCCCGGGACTAGTTTTTAACGAGCAGTACTTC. Translated: CASSPGLVFNEQYF.

This clonotype was recorded at least ten times. The genes are TRBV20-1 and TRBJ1-4; 8 bases line up with TRBD1. The germline CDR1 and CDR2 sequences are DFQATT and SNEGSKA (reference sequence). CDR3 length equals 11 residues. Germline trimming cut 4 bases from V and 11 bases from J; bases unmatched to any gene: 3. The CDR3 region has the DNA TGCAGTGCTACCGGGGACAGGAAACTGTTTTTT. Its translation: CSATGDRKLFF.

This rearrangement joins TRBV11-3 to TRBJ2-1, with D possibly being TRBD2 (5 bases). Germline V lookup: CDR1 SGHNT, CDR2 YENEEA. Trimming took off 5 bases at V and 9 bases at J, with 11 bases between the two ends. The CDR3 runs to 12 residues. In DNA form, the CDR3 reads TGTGCCAGCAGCCCCCAAAGCGGTGAGCAGTTCTTC. Translation: CASSPQSGEQFF. Full variable domain (missing parts from reference TRBV11-3 and TRBJ2-1): EAGVVQSPRYKIIEKKQPVAFWCNPISGHNTLYWYLQNLGQGPELLIRYENEEAVDDSQLPKDRFSAERLKGVDSTLKIQPAELGDSAVYLCASSPQSGEQFFGPGTRLTVL.

The chain couples TRBV19 to TRBJ2-3; D might be TRBD1 (6 bases). Matching the DNA end better, TRBJ1-5 makes the J call doubtful. This CDR3 is built from 15 residues. The germline gives CDR1 LNHDA, CDR2 SQIVND (reference sequence). The DNA for the CDR3 is TGTGCCATCTCCCCGGGGCAGGGGAACACAGATACGCAGCATTTT. This translates into CAISPGQGNTDTQHF.